This passage covers 20 T cell receptor beta chains from one sample sequenced in a study of human T cells and chemical hapten exposure. Total RNA was isolated from unfractionated whole blood. From the 5' RACE reads, TCRdb called clonotypes with MiXCR, one entry per CDR3 protein. This table has fewer than 150,000 distinct CDR3 sequences, approximately 19% appearing once. Receptor source: a human donor in good health.

The rearrangement joins TRBV20-1 to TRBJ2-3, with TRBD2 identical over 8 bases. The CDR3 is 16 residues long. The V and J ends lost 0 bases and 0 bases, in that order; junction bases with no gene match: 5. The V gene's germline CDR1 is DFQATT and CDR2 SNEGSKA (reference sequence). Here the CDR3 DNA reads TGCAGTGCTAGAGATCCTAGCGGGCCTAGCACAGATACGCAGTATTTT. Its protein product is CSARDPSGPSTDTQYF.

This clonotype occurred a few times. The rearrangement uses TRBV7-8 and TRBJ2-1; 13 nucleotides align to TRBD2. V shed 8 bases, J shed 0 bases, and the junction held 7 bases outside the gene matches. Germline V lookup: CDR1 SGHVS, CDR2 FQNEAQ. The length of the CDR3 is 17 residues. CDR3: CASFRLAGGISYNEQFF. CDR3 DNA: TGTGCCAGCTTTCGACTAGCGGGAGGTATCTCCTACAATGAGCAGTTCTTC.

This rearrangement joins TRBV20-1 to TRBJ2-1, with 8 bases matching TRBD1. V was pared by 6 bases and J by 7 bases, with 8 bases of the junction left unmatched. Germline CDR1 is DFQATT and CDR2 is SNEGSKA (reference sequence). The CDR3 contains 13 residues. The CDR3 loop is CSAPGQETNEQFF. CDR3 bases: TGCAGTGCCCCGGGACAGGAGACTAATGAGCAGTTCTTC.

This clonotype was seen a handful of times. The CDR3 protein is CATSDSAGASSYEQYF. The DNA for the CDR3 is TGTGCCACCAGTGATTCTGCAGGGGCAAGCTCCTACGAGCAGTACTTC. This chain uses TRBV24-1 with TRBJ2-7; possibly TRBD1 for D (6 bases). Germline V CDR1 and CDR2: KGHDR, SFDVKD. Trimming shortened V by 2 bases and J by 0 bases, and 13 bases separated the two germline ends. The length of the CDR3 is 16 residues.

This clonotype was observed a handful of times. The V and J genes are TRBV5-6 and TRBJ1-1, with a weak D call TRBD1 (5 bases). The V gene's germline CDR1 is SGHDT and CDR2 YYEEEE. Trimming took off 5 bases at V and 6 bases at J, with 14 bases between the two ends. The CDR3 runs 13 residues. For the CDR3, the DNA is TGTGCCAGCAGGAGCTGGGGGTCGGCTGAAGCTTTCTTT. It is translated as CASRSWGSAEAFF.

V is TRBV6-5 and J is TRBJ2-7, with a weak D call TRBD2 (5 bases). Looked up from germline, CDR1 is MNHEY and CDR2 is SVGAGI. CDR3 size: 12 residues. The V and J ends lost 4 bases and 4 bases respectively, with 8 bases between them. In nucleotides, the CDR3 is TGTGCCAGCAGTTCGAGGGTTTACGAGCAGTACTTC. As protein: CASSSRVYEQYF.

The V gene is TRBV6-5, the J gene TRBJ2-6; D remains unclear. V lost 1 base to trimming and J lost 4 bases, with 11 bases between them. The CDR3 contains 16 residues. Germline V gene lookup returns CDR1 MNHEY and CDR2 SVGAGI. CDR3 nucleotides: TGTGCCAGCAGTTACTTCGACGGGCGGGGGGCCAACGTCCTGACTTTC. This codes for CASSYFDGRGANVLTF.

The rearrangement links TRBV5-1 to TRBJ2-1; possible D gene TRBD2, 5 bases. This CDR3 has 15 amino acids. V was shortened by 0 bases and J by 4 bases, with 11 bases between the two germline ends. Germline V gene sequence: CDR1 SGHRS, CDR2 YFSETQ. The CDR3 spells CASSLEGWTYNEQFF. CDR3 nucleotide sequence: TGCGCCAGCAGCTTGGAAGGTTGGACTTACAATGAGCAGTTCTTC.

The V gene is TRBV5-1, the J gene TRBJ2-7; the match to TRBD1 covers 10 bases. Trimming cost V 4 bases and J 4 bases; bases outside gene matches: 8. The germline V gene encodes CDR1 SGHRS and CDR2 YFSETQ. The CDR3 loop spans 15 amino acids. The CDR3 DNA is TGCGCCAGCAGCATGCGGGACAGGGGCTTATACGAGCAGTACTTC. This sequence encodes CASSMRDRGLYEQYF.

The genes are TRBV6-5 and TRBJ2-7; TRBD2 might be the D (6 bases). In germline, CDR1 is MNHEY, CDR2 SVGAGI. The CDR3 totals 15 residues. V was cut by 0 bases and J by 6 bases, with 15 bases left in between. CDR3 bases: TGTGCCAGCAGTTACTCCTCCCGGGGGTTCGCCGAGCAGTACTTC. Its translation: CASSYSSRGFAEQYF.

This clonotype occurred a few times. The chain is built from TRBV4-1 and TRBJ2-2; TRBD1 matches at 10 bases. Per germline, CDR1 MGHRA and CDR2 YSYEKL. The CDR3 is made up of 16 amino acids. Losses at the gene ends were 1 base for V and 4 bases for J; bases not matched to a gene: 3. In nucleotides, the CDR3 is TGCGCCAGCAGCCAAGGACAGGGGGCGGGCACCGGGGAGCTGTTTTTT. Encoded protein: CASSQGQGAGTGELFF.

V is TRBV11-1 and J is TRBJ2-1; tentative D call: TRBD1 (6 bases). The germline V gene encodes CDR1 SGHAT and CDR2 FQDESV (reference sequence). The V and J ends lost 5 bases and 2 bases respectively, with 16 bases between them. The CDR3 has 16 residues. The CDR3 loop is CASSRTWGHPYNEQFF. In DNA form, the CDR3 reads TGTGCCAGCAGCCGAACCTGGGGGCACCCCTACAATGAGCAGTTCTTC.

This clonotype has a handful of counts. This chain connects TRBV24-1 to TRBJ2-2; possibly TRBD2 for D (6 bases). Trimming took off 6 bases at V and 5 bases at J, with 9 bases between the two ends. The CDR3 totals 13 residues. Germline CDR1 is KGHDR and CDR2 is SFDVKD. The CDR3 is CATSLGGTGELFF. CDR3 coding DNA: TGTGCCACCAGTCTGGGGGGAACCGGGGAGCTGTTTTTT.

This chain links TRBV3-1 with TRBJ2-1, with 8 bases aligning to TRBD2. The CDR3 spans 15 residues. V gave up 4 bases and J gave up 6 bases; unmatched junction bases: 8. The V gene's germline CDR1 is LGHDT and CDR2 YNNKEL (reference sequence). CDR3 sequence reads: CASSPVPGGINEQFF. The CDR3 DNA follows: TGTGCCAGCAGCCCCGTTCCGGGAGGGATCAATGAGCAGTTCTTC.

This clonotype has more than one count but fewer than ten. The V call is TRBV7-2, the J call TRBJ2-7; the match to TRBD1 covers 7 bases. V gave up 5 bases and J gave up 8 bases; unmatched junction bases: 12. Looked up from germline, CDR1 is SGHTA and CDR2 is FQGNSA. CDR3 length: 14 residues. CDR3 in DNA: TGTGCCAGCAGCCCAGGACAGGCCGGGATGAAGCAGTACTTC. Protein: CASSPGQAGMKQYF.

This chain uses TRBV20-1 with TRBJ2-7; weak D call: TRBD1 (5 bases). The CDR3 is made up of 12 amino acids. Trimming removed 3 bases at V and 6 bases at J, with 12 bases between. CDR1 and CDR2 from the germline V gene are DFQATT and SNEGSKA (reference sequence). CDR3 region: CSARGQTREQYF. The CDR3 DNA sequence: TGCAGTGCTAGGGGGCAGACTCGCGAGCAGTACTTC.

The chain combines TRBV4-1 with TRBJ2-7; tentative D call: TRBD1 (6 bases). This CDR3 has 14 amino acids. Germline CDR1 and CDR2: MGHRA and YSYEKL. Trimming removed 0 bases at V and 5 bases at J, with 11 bases between. CDR3 coding DNA: TGCGCCAGCAGCCAAGAGGGACATCCTGACGAGCAGTACTTC. Amino acids: CASSQEGHPDEQYF.

V usage is TRBV18 and J usage is TRBJ1-5, with TRBD1 matching 7 bases. Germline-derived CDR1 and CDR2 are KGHSH and LQKENI. The V and J ends lost 8 bases and 2 bases, in that order; junction bases with no gene match: 0. The CDR3 loop spans 12 amino acids. The chain's CDR3 is CASQGGNQPQHF. The CDR3 DNA is TGTGCCAGCCAGGGGGGCAATCAGCCCCAGCATTTT. The full variable domain, completed using reference TRBV18 and TRBJ1-5, is NAGVMQNPRHLVRRRGQEARLRCSPMKGHSHVYWYRQLPEEGLKFMVYLQKENIIDESGMPKERFSAEFPKEGPSILRIQQVVRGDSAAYFCASQGGNQPQHFGDGTRLSIL.

The chain recombines TRBV6-6 with TRBJ2-1; 11 bases match TRBD1. This CDR3 spans 15 amino acids. The germline V gene encodes CDR1 MNHNY and CDR2 SVGAGI (reference sequence). With V trimmed by 4 bases and J by 7 bases, 6 bases remained unmatched. The CDR3 sequence: CASSFGQGAWNEQFF. The CDR3 DNA follows: TGTGCCAGCAGTTTCGGACAGGGGGCGTGGAATGAGCAGTTCTTC.

This clonotype came up a few times. The chain carries TRBV5-1 and TRBJ2-3, with D possibly being TRBD2 (6 bases). V dropped 3 bases and J dropped 4 bases, with 12 bases sitting between them. The CDR3 loop spans 14 amino acids. CDR1 and CDR2 (germline): SGHRS, YFSETQ. The CDR3 DNA reads as TGCGCCAGCAGCTGGAGGGAAAGGTCAGATACGCAGTATTTT. It yields the protein CASSWRERSDTQYF.